This T cell receptor (beta chain) was identified in a study of blood T cell repertoires in COVID-19. Some clones are missing from TCRdb's copy, which holds only in-frame ones; the method was immunoSEQ multiplex PCR. The sample yields around 340,000 clones, approximately 89% seen once. The V gene end was trimmed by 0 bases and the J gene end by 5 bases; junction bases not matched to a gene: 9. Germline CDR1 KGHSH, CDR2 LQKENI. The length of the CDR3 is 16 residues. The V gene is TRBV18, the J gene TRBJ2-7, with 8 bases matching TRBD1. The TCR was taken from a woman aged 60 to 75 with COVID-19, enrolled during active disease. The sequencing input was peripheral blood. Here the CDR3 reads CASSPPSRGRSHEQYF. DNA of the CDR3: TGTGCCAGCTCACCACCGAGCAGGGGGCGTTCCCACGAGCAGTACTTC.